These 32 T cell receptor beta chains share one sample of origin, sequenced in a study of beta chain features in type 1 diabetes. Study-wide findings and caveats: Type 1 diabetes patients showed a moderate but significant shortening of TCRB CDR3s in all four CD4+ subsets.

These receptors have no known antigen. Expressed TCRB transcripts were sequenced, since all the RNA that had been isolated was reverse transcribed. Produced via immunoSEQ multiplex PCR; TCRdb's table is partial and in-frame only. This repertoire shows about 52,000 clones, roughly 39% found once; its top ten account for 1.4%. The source material was Tregs from blood. The receptors come from a man younger than 45 with type 1 diabetes.

The gene calls are TRBV28 and TRBJ2-1; 7 nucleotides match TRBD2. The CDR3 is made up of 15 amino acids. Germline loops: CDR1 MDHEN, CDR2 SYDVKM. Trimming cost V 2 bases and J 7 bases; bases outside gene matches: 8. CDR3 loop: CASSLVGLGVNEQFF. CDR3 nucleotides: TGTGCCAGCAGTTTAGTAGGACTAGGGGTTAATGAGCAGTTCTTC. The full variable domain, completed using reference TRBV28 and TRBJ2-1, is DVKVTQSSRYLVKRTGEKVFLECVQDMDHENMFWYRQDPGLGLRLIYFSYDVKMKEKGDIPEGYSVSREKKERFSLILESASTNQTSMYLCASSLVGLGVNEQFFGPGTRLTVL.

The rearrangement links TRBV4-3 to TRBJ2-1; 10 bases agree with TRBD2. This CDR3 has 16 residues. Trimming removed 0 bases from V and 8 bases from J; junction bases left unmatched: 7. CDR1 is LGHNA, CDR2 YSLEER, per germline. As DNA, the CDR3 is TGCGCCAGCAGCCAAGACCTAGCGGGAGTTCGCGATGAGCAGTTCTTC. The encoded protein is CASSQDLAGVRDEQFF.

This clone came up a few times. The V and J genes are TRBV7-2 and TRBJ2-2; 9 nucleotides agree with TRBD2. This CDR3 is 16 amino acids long. V lost 5 bases, J lost 4 bases, and 8 bases stayed unmatched. Germline CDR1 is SGHTA and CDR2 is FQGNSA. CDR3 bases: TGTGCCAGCAGCCTCCTTAGCGGGAGCGTCACCGGGGAGCTGTTTTTT. It yields the protein CASSLLSGSVTGELFF.

The chain couples TRBV27 to TRBJ2-5; TRBD2 is a possible D gene (6 bases). Germline values: CDR1 MNHEY, CDR2 SMNVEV (reference sequence). The germline V and J ends were trimmed by 8 bases and 6 bases, with 22 bases remaining between them. CDR3 length: 15 amino acids. The CDR3 protein is CASLSLGGVGKTQYF. CDR3 coding DNA: TGTGCCAGCCTATCCCTGGGCGGGGTCGGTAAGACCCAGTACTTC.

The V gene is TRBV28, the J gene TRBJ2-5; a weak D match, TRBD2 (6 bases). Trimming took off 4 bases at V and 5 bases at J, with 8 bases between the two ends. From germline, CDR1 is MDHEN and CDR2 SYDVKM. This CDR3 comprises 12 residues. This chain's CDR3 is CASSSLAETQYF. In DNA, the CDR3 is TGTGCCAGCAGTTCTCTAGCGGAGACCCAGTACTTC. Based on the CDR3 plus reference TRBV28 and TRBJ2-5, the full variable domain is DVKVTQSSRYLVKRTGEKVFLECVQDMDHENMFWYRQDPGLGLRLIYFSYDVKMKEKGDIPEGYSVSREKKERFSLILESASTNQTSMYLCASSSLAETQYFGPGTRLLVL.

The rearrangement joins TRBV5-1 to TRBJ2-1, with 10 bases identical to TRBD2. The CDR3 consists of 15 residues. The ends lost 1 base at V and 7 bases at J; junction bases unmatched: 5. CDR1 and CDR2 (germline): SGHRS, YFSETQ. The CDR3 here is CASSLLAGEGNEQFF. CDR3 coding DNA: TGCGCCAGCAGCTTGCTAGCGGGGGAGGGTAATGAGCAGTTCTTC. Filled out from reference TRBV5-1 and TRBJ2-1, the complete variable domain reads KAGVTQTPRYLIKTRGQQVTLSCSPISGHRSVSWYQQTPGQGLQFLFEYFSETQRNKGNFPGRFSGRQFSNSRSEMNVSTLELGDSALYLCASSLLAGEGNEQFFGPGTRLTVL.

The rearrangement joins TRBV18 to TRBJ2-2, with 7 nucleotides matching TRBD1. CDR3 length: 16 amino acids. Germline V lookup: CDR1 KGHSH, CDR2 LQKENI. With 1 base clipped from V and 2 bases from J, the junction kept 4 bases outside the gene matches. The CDR3 region is CASSPQLGGNTGELFF. The CDR3, as DNA: TGTGCCAGCTCACCACAACTAGGGGGCAACACCGGGGAGCTGTTTTTT.

This clone was counted only a few times. This chain joins TRBV29-1 and TRBJ1-4, with TRBD1 identical over 8 bases. This CDR3 contains 12 residues. J lost 6 bases, V lost 7 bases, and 4 bases had no gene match. Germline CDR1 is SQVTM and CDR2 is ANQGSEA. The CDR3 here is CSGRGRDEKLFF. As DNA, the CDR3 is TGCAGCGGCAGGGGGCGAGATGAAAAACTGTTTTTT.

The chain employs TRBV6-6 and TRBJ2-2; 8 bases are shared with TRBD2. Losses at the gene ends were 6 bases for V and 4 bases for J; bases not matched to a gene: 7. Germline V gives CDR1 MNHNY, CDR2 SVGAGI (reference sequence). The CDR3 contains 15 residues. The CDR3 nucleotides are TGTGCCAGCAGGGTGGCGGGAGGTGCCACCGGGGAGCTGTTTTTT. Protein sequence: CASRVAGGATGELFF.

This clone was detected only a few times. V and J are TRBV7-2 and TRBJ2-1; 7 bases are shared with TRBD2. The CDR3 consists of 15 residues. After removal of 4 bases from V and 2 bases from J, the junction contained 5 bases not matched to a gene. Germline V gene data show CDR1 as SGHTA and CDR2 as FQGNSA. CDR3 sequence reads: CASSSSSGAYNEQFF. CDR3 nucleotide sequence: TGTGCCAGCAGCTCCTCTAGCGGAGCCTACAATGAGCAGTTCTTC.

V gene TRBV7-2 combines with J gene TRBJ2-2, with unresolved D. Germline V gene data show CDR1 as SGHTA and CDR2 as FQGNSA. The CDR3 is 13 residues long. Trimming stripped 2 bases from V and 6 bases from J, with 7 bases between. Written as DNA, the CDR3 is TGTGCCAGCAGCTTACTAGGTGCCGGGGAGCTGTTTTTT. Translation gives CASSLLGAGELFF.

V and J are TRBV5-6 and TRBJ2-2; TRBD2 matches 7 bases. The junction had 10 bases not matched to a gene; V was cut back by 4 bases and J by 7 bases. The CDR3 extends over 15 amino acids. Germline V CDR1 and CDR2: SGHDT, YYEEEE. The CDR3 nucleotides read TGTGCCAGCAGCCCGAGTCGGGGGGAAGTCGGGGAGCTGTTTTTT. Amino acid sequence: CASSPSRGEVGELFF.

The chain couples TRBV11-1 to TRBJ2-1; 10 bases align to TRBD2. With V trimmed by 7 bases and J by 2 bases, 8 bases remained unmatched. From germline, CDR1 is SGHAT and CDR2 FQDESV (reference sequence). CDR3 length equals 16 residues. The CDR3 nucleotides read TGTGCCAGCACCACATCCAGCGGGAGGGCCTACAATGAGCAGTTCTTC. Its protein product is CASTTSSGRAYNEQFF.

This rearrangement joins TRBV6-1 to TRBJ1-1; D is possibly TRBD1 (6 bases). With 8 bases removed from V and 11 bases from J, the gap between germline ends came to 15 bases. The CDR3 totals 11 residues. Per germline, CDR1 MNHNS and CDR2 SASEGT. The CDR3 is CASRKGVSAFF. The CDR3 DNA reads as TGTGCCAGCCGCAAGGGGGTCTCTGCTTTCTTT.

The rearrangement uses TRBV19 and TRBJ2-7, with D tentatively TRBD2 (6 bases). The CDR3 totals 15 residues. The germline V gene encodes CDR1 LNHDA and CDR2 SQIVND (reference sequence). Trimming stripped 3 bases from V and 3 bases from J, with 15 bases between. The CDR3 is CASSIGAVGSYEQYF. For the CDR3, the DNA is TGTGCCAGTAGTATCGGGGCGGTCGGGAGCTACGAGCAGTACTTC.

The chain is built from TRBV4-1 and TRBJ2-5; 8 nucleotides agree with TRBD2. Near its end, the DNA agrees better with TRBJ2-7, so the J call may be wrong. Looked up from germline, CDR1 is MGHRA and CDR2 is YSYEKL. The CDR3 consists of 17 residues. The CDR3 here is CASSQVGIAGSSYEQYF. CDR3 sequence (DNA): TGCGCCAGCAGCCAAGTCGGTATAGCGGGAAGCTCCTACGAGCAGTACTTC.

The V call is TRBV6-5, the J call TRBJ2-4, with D tentatively TRBD2 (5 bases). In germline, CDR1 is MNHEY, CDR2 SVGAGI. The CDR3 is 15 residues long. V lost 8 bases and J 0 bases, leaving 14 bases between the germline ends. CDR3 nucleotides: TGTGCCAGCGGTAACAGCGGCCTAGCCAAAAACATTCAGTACTTC. It specifies CASGNSGLAKNIQYF.

Remarks on this clone: The junction shows a germline mismatch at one end, possibly a read error. The CDR3 protein is CAITETSGRAYNEQFF. The CDR3 DNA reads as TGTGCCATCACTGAGACTAGCGGGAGGGCCTACAATGAGCAGTTCTTC. This chain links TRBV10-3 with TRBJ2-1, with 14 nucleotides matching TRBD2. This CDR3 is 16 amino acids long. Germline assignment: CDR1 ENHRY and CDR2 SYGVKD.

The CDR3 is CASSSRGSYEQYF. The CDR3, as DNA: TGTGCCAGCAGCTCCCGGGGGTCCTACGAGCAGTACTTC. This chain joins TRBV7-9 and TRBJ2-7, with D perhaps TRBD2 (6 bases). CDR3 length: 13 residues. V was trimmed by 4 bases and J by 1 base, leaving 8 bases between them. Germline CDR1 is SEHNR and CDR2 is FQNEAQ (reference sequence).

The chain links TRBV5-4 to TRBJ2-3, with D possibly being TRBD1 (6 bases). The CDR3 is 14 residues long. Germline assignment: CDR1 SGHNT and CDR2 YYREEE (reference sequence). Trimming left V 0 bases short and J 6 bases short, with 11 bases between. Here the CDR3 reads CASSLAGAWDTQYF. The CDR3 bases are TGTGCCAGCAGCTTGGCAGGGGCTTGGGATACGCAGTATTTT. The variable domain in full, completed from reference TRBV5-4 and TRBJ2-3, reads ETGVTQSPTHLIKTRGQQVTLRCSSQSGHNTVSWYQQALGQGPQFIFQYYREEENGRGNFPPRFSGLQFPNYSSELNVNALELDDSALYLCASSLAGAWDTQYFGPGTRLTVL.

This sequence joins TRBV19 and TRBJ2-1, with 9 bases lining up with TRBD2. The CDR3 runs 14 residues. V dropped 7 bases and J dropped 9; count of bases not matched to a gene: 10. The germline V gene has CDR1 LNHDA and CDR2 SQIVND (reference sequence). The chain's CDR3 is CASTLSSGITEQFF. The CDR3 DNA reads TGTGCCAGTACCCTTTCTAGCGGGATAACTGAGCAGTTCTTC.

This chain links TRBV7-2 with TRBJ1-2; 9 bases are a match to TRBD1. V was pared by 3 bases and J by 1 base, with 3 bases of the junction left unmatched. Germline lookup yields CDR1 SGHTA and CDR2 FQGNSA. The CDR3 spans 15 residues. CDR3 sequence reads: CASSLGTGLNYGYTF. In DNA form, the CDR3 reads TGTGCCAGCAGCTTGGGGACAGGGCTTAACTATGGCTACACCTTC.

A few counts support this clone. The V call is TRBV7-3, the J call TRBJ2-1, with TRBD1 matching 9 bases. J gave up 5 bases and V 4 bases, and 3 bases lay outside the gene matches. Germline CDR1 is SGHTA and CDR2 is FQGTGA. This CDR3 is built from 14 residues. CDR3 protein: CASSWGQGNNEQFF. The CDR3 coding sequence is TGTGCCAGCAGCTGGGGACAGGGAAACAATGAGCAGTTCTTC. Full variable domain (missing parts from reference TRBV7-3 and TRBJ2-1): GAGVSQTPSNKVTEKGKYVELRCDPISGHTALYWYRQSLGQGPEFLIYFQGTGAADDSGLPNDRFFAVRPEGSVSTLKIQRTERGDSAVYLCASSWGQGNNEQFFGPGTRLTVL.

The chain combines TRBV7-2 with TRBJ1-6; 10 bases are a match to TRBD1. The CDR3 loop spans 14 amino acids. The V gene's germline CDR1 is SGHTA and CDR2 FQGNSA. The J segment lost 9 bases and the V segment lost 2 bases, leaving 1 base of the junction unmatched. As DNA, the CDR3 is TGTGCCAGCAGCTTACGGGACAGGGGTTCACCCCTCCACTTT. Its protein product is CASSLRDRGSPLHF.

J is TRBJ2-7 and V is TRBV27; TRBD2 matches 10 bases. This CDR3 region has 14 residues. Germline V gives CDR1 MNHEY, CDR2 SMNVEV (reference sequence). Unmatched junction bases numbered 3, after V lost 2 bases and J lost 5 bases. The CDR3 loop reads CASSLLAGDHEQYF. CDR3 nucleotide sequence: TGTGCCAGCAGTTTACTAGCGGGAGACCACGAGCAGTACTTC.

The chain links TRBV14 to TRBJ2-3; 11 bases fit TRBD2. V lost 5 bases, J lost 4 bases, and 2 bases stayed unmatched. The CDR3 spans 14 residues. Per germline, CDR1 SGHDN and CDR2 FVKESK. The CDR3 sequence: CASSIAGGADTQYF. The CDR3 coding sequence is TGTGCCAGCAGCATAGCGGGAGGGGCAGATACGCAGTATTTT.

This clone was counted many times. This rearrangement joins TRBV18 to TRBJ1-1; perhaps TRBD1 as D (6 bases). Per the germline V gene, CDR1 is KGHSH and CDR2 is LQKENI. CDR3 length: 12 amino acids. V lost 2 bases, J lost 7 bases, and 8 bases lay in between. The CDR3 here is CASSPTGIEAFF. The CDR3 DNA sequence: TGTGCCAGCTCACCAACAGGGATTGAAGCTTTCTTT.

This clone has only a few counts. The chain joins TRBV23-1 to TRBJ2-6; 9 bases match TRBD1. TRBV23-1 is marked as an open reading frame, function uncertain. V shed 2 bases and J 4 bases; nucleotides not matched to a gene: 15. The CDR3 is 20 amino acids. The DNA for the CDR3 is TGCGCCAGCAGTCAACCAAGGCCCCGGGACAGGGAGTGCGGGGCCAACGTCCTGACTTTC. It translates to CASSQPRPRDRECGANVLTF.

The chain joins TRBV28 to TRBJ2-3, with unresolved D. V was clipped by 6 bases and J by 3 bases, with 10 bases between them. This CDR3 has 13 residues. Germline-derived CDR1 and CDR2 are MDHEN and SYDVKM. The CDR3 coding sequence is TGTGCCAGCAGCCCCATGGCAACAGATACGCAGTATTTT. It specifies CASSPMATDTQYF.

The V gene is TRBV30, the J gene TRBJ2-5; a weak D match, TRBD1 (5 bases). The V gene's germline CDR1 is GTSNPN and CDR2 SVGIG (reference sequence). Trimming took 3 bases from V and 5 from J, leaving 10 bases between them. The CDR3 sequence is 12 residues long. As DNA, the CDR3 is TGTGCCTGGAGCAGGGATCAGGAGACCCAGTACTTC. Protein: CAWSRDQETQYF.

CDR3 sequence: CASRPRRLGANVLTF. The CDR3 region has the DNA TGTGCCAGCAGACCTCGGAGGCTTGGGGCCAACGTCCTGACTTTC. The V and J genes are TRBV6-5 and TRBJ2-6, with D possibly matching TRBD2 (5 bases). Per germline, CDR1 MNHEY and CDR2 SVGAGI. V dropped 6 bases and J dropped 3 bases, with 12 bases sitting between them. The CDR3 consists of 15 residues.

This clone has a handful of counts. The J gene is TRBJ1-2, the V gene TRBV5-4; weak D call: TRBD1 (5 bases). The CDR3 loop spans 15 amino acids. V lost 2 bases, J lost 8 bases, and 19 bases lay in between. The germline V gene has CDR1 SGHNT and CDR2 YYREEE (reference sequence). CDR3 in amino acids: CASSLGQGNLIGYTF. The CDR3 DNA reads as TGTGCCAGCAGCTTAGGACAAGGAAATCTTATAGGCTACACCTTC.